This T cell receptor beta chain emerged from a study of human T cells and chemical hapten exposure. This sample's time point: pre-sensitization, week 0. Noted treatment: therapeutic diphenylcyclopropenone sensitization with weekly scalp DPC. Extraction yielded total RNA from whole blood (unfractionated). In the library, unique molecular identifiers were attached to individual cDNA molecules. From the RACE reads, TCRdb called clonotypes with MiXCR, one entry per CDR3 protein. This sample yields approximately 52,000 distinct CDR3 sequences, of which roughly a tenth are seen a single time; roughly 9% belongs to the top ten. The CDR3 loop spans 13 amino acids. Trimming left V 3 bases short and J 4 bases short, with 10 bases between. Germline CDR1 reads SGDLS; CDR2 reads YYNGEE. Ten or more counts support this clonotype.

The sequence came from a woman aged 25 to 39 with alopecia areata. Some clones in this sample may be carry-over from other donors' samples. Sequencing was performed on whole blood, taken in connection with sensitization to the hapten diphenylcyclopropenone (DPC). The chain uses TRBV9 and TRBJ1-1; TRBD1 is a possible D gene (5 bases). The chain's CDR3 is CASSGKGSTEAFF. DNA of the CDR3: TGTGCCAGCAGCGGGAAGGGGAGCACTGAAGCTTTCTTT. Complete variable domain (other parts from reference TRBV9 and TRBJ1-1): DSGVTQTPKHLITATGQRVTLRCSPRSGDLSVYWYQQSLDQGLQFLIQYYNGEERAKGNILERFSAQQFPDLHSELNLSSLELGDSALYFCASSGKGSTEAFFGQGTRLTVV.